The clone carrying this T cell receptor (beta chain) turned up a few times. Its antigen is still unknown. Assay used: immunoSEQ multiplex PCR; TCRdb lists only in-frame clones, some missing. The table lists about 59,000 clones, around three quarters of them singletons, with 6.5% to 9.5% in the top ten. These data originate in a study of radiotherapy plus CTLA-4 blockade in lung cancer. Overall study context: Under 20% of enrolled patients responded objectively, and around 30% had disease control. Findings and limits, study-wide: After treatment with radiotherapy plus ipilimumab, TCR clones that came from the tumor expanded in blood. The best predictor of response was reported to be early blood T cell clone dynamics, with interferon-beta.

Patients with chemo-refractory metastatic non-small-cell lung cancer received focal radiation plus CTLA-4 blockade with ipilimumab. Sequencing was performed on peripheral blood, taken from a patient treated with radiotherapy plus ipilimumab. This TCR was sampled from a human donor with non-small cell lung cancer whose response to radiotherapy plus ipilimumab could not be evaluated.

The CDR3: CASSRQGAAHTEAFF. The CDR3 region has the DNA TGTGCCAGCAGTAGACAGGGGGCTGCGCACACTGAAGCTTTCTTT. The gene calls are TRBV6-5 and TRBJ1-1; 10 positions match TRBD1. CDR1 is MNHEY, CDR2 SVGAGI, per germline. This CDR3 contains 15 residues. V dropped 5 bases and J dropped 3; count of bases not matched to a gene: 6.